Below, 20 T cell receptor beta chains from the same sample are listed, as sequenced in a study of blood T cell repertoires in COVID-19. The method was immunoSEQ multiplex PCR; TCRdb's version includes in-frame clones alone and lacks a portion of them. The sample lists roughly 20,000 clones, about 85% occurring once. The sequenced sample consisted of peripheral blood. The receptors derive from a human donor in a cohort sampled during active COVID-19.

This clone was observed once. The V and J genes are TRBV4-2 and TRBJ2-3; 7 nucleotides line up with TRBD1. CDR1 is LGHNA and CDR2 is YNFKEQ in the germline V gene. This CDR3 is 17 amino acids long. V was pared by 0 bases and J by 4 bases, with 10 bases of the junction left unmatched. CDR3 coding DNA: TGTGCCAGCAGCCAAGACGTAGACAGGGAAGGGCCAGATACGCAGTATTTT. Protein sequence: CASSQDVDREGPDTQYF.

The chain uses TRBV6-5 and TRBJ2-5, with 8 positions matching TRBD1. Germline CDR1 and CDR2: MNHEY and SVGAGI. This CDR3 is 14 amino acids long. J was trimmed by 5 bases and V by 8 bases; bases with no gene match: 10. CDR3 sequence: CASGWTGRSETQYF. Written as DNA, the CDR3 is TGTGCCAGCGGTTGGACAGGGCGAAGCGAGACCCAGTACTTC.

This sequence joins TRBV6-4 and TRBJ2-3; a possible D gene is TRBD2 (6 bases). V shed 2 bases and J shed 6 bases, with 15 bases lying between them. Looked up from germline, CDR1 is MRHNA and CDR2 is SNTAGT. The CDR3 runs to 15 residues. The CDR3 spells CASSDGLLGRDTQYF. The CDR3 DNA reads TGTGCCAGCAGTGACGGACTTCTTGGGAGGGATACGCAGTATTTT.

The gene calls are TRBV7-6 and TRBJ2-7; TRBD1 is a possible D gene (5 bases). The CDR3 covers 16 residues. V was trimmed by 1 base and J by 3 bases, leaving 16 bases between them. Germline CDR1 is SGHVS and CDR2 is FNYEAQ. The CDR3 reads CASSLDPGSILYEQYF. For the CDR3, the DNA is TGTGCCAGCAGCTTAGATCCAGGGTCAATCCTCTACGAGCAGTACTTC.

V usage is TRBV6-6 and J usage is TRBJ2-5; TRBD2 might be the D (6 bases). Trimming removed 11 bases from V and 5 bases from J, with 15 bases in between. The CDR3 spans 12 residues. The germline V gene encodes CDR1 MNHNY and CDR2 SVGAGI (reference sequence). In nucleotides, the CDR3 is TGTGCCTTACGGGGGTCGGGGGAGACCCAGTACTTC. Translated: CALRGSGETQYF.

The J gene is TRBJ1-2, the V gene TRBV28; a weak D match, TRBD1 (6 bases). Per germline, CDR1 MDHEN and CDR2 SYDVKM. The CDR3 spans 16 residues. V lost 3 bases, J lost 2 bases, and 16 bases lay in between. The CDR3 DNA reads as TGTGCCAGCAGTTTCTCCCCGGCGGGGGCAAACTATGGCTACACCTTC. This sequence encodes CASSFSPAGANYGYTF.

This clone showed up just a few times. V and J are TRBV4-1 and TRBJ1-6, with TRBD1 as a possible D gene (6 bases). This CDR3 is 16 amino acids long. The germline V and J ends were trimmed by 0 bases and 9 bases, with 15 bases remaining between them. Germline V lookup: CDR1 MGHRA, CDR2 YSYEKL. This chain's CDR3 is CASSQEGFRGFSPLHF. The DNA for the CDR3 is TGCGCCAGCAGCCAAGAGGGTTTCAGGGGTTTTTCACCCCTCCACTTT.

This chain links TRBV6-2 or TRBV6-3 with TRBJ1-6, with 8 positions matching TRBD1. The V segment lost 6 bases and the J segment 0 bases; nucleotides outside the gene matches: 13. The CDR3 is 19 amino acids. From germline, CDR1 is MNHEY and CDR2 SVGEGT. For the CDR3, the DNA is TGTGCCAGCAGCCGTCCGGGACAGGTCTCGAGCTCCTATAATTCACCCCTCCACTTT. Its translation: CASSRPGQVSSSYNSPLHF.

The CDR3 loop is CASKREASYNEQFF. The CDR3 DNA reads TGTGCCAGTAAGCGGGAGGCTTCCTACAATGAGCAGTTCTTC. This rearrangement joins TRBV19 to TRBJ2-1, with TRBD2 matching over 9 bases. V shed 7 bases and J 1 base; nucleotides not matched to a gene: 2. The CDR3 consists of 14 residues. CDR1 LNHDA and CDR2 SQIVND come from the germline V gene (reference sequence). Combining the CDR3 with reference TRBV19 and TRBJ2-1 gives the whole variable domain DGGITQSPKYLFRKEGQNVTLSCEQNLNHDAMYWYRQDPGQGLRLIYYSQIVNDFQKGDIAEGYSVSREKKESFPLTVTSAQKNPTAFYLCASKREASYNEQFFGPGTRLTVL.

The rearrangement joins TRBV15 to TRBJ2-3, with 7 bases aligning to TRBD2. The CDR3 extends over 18 amino acids. V shed 1 base, J shed 4 bases, and the junction held 14 bases outside the gene matches. Germline CDR1 is LNHNV and CDR2 is YYDKDF (reference sequence). The CDR3 DNA sequence: TGTGCCACCAGCAGAGGGGGACTACCCGTAGGCCCGTCAGATACGCAGTATTTT. As protein: CATSRGGLPVGPSDTQYF. The full variable domain, its missing parts supplied by reference TRBV15 and TRBJ2-3, is DAMVIQNPRYQVTQFGKPVTLSCSQTLNHNVMYWYQQKSSQAPKLLFHYYDKDFNNEADTPDNFQSRRPNTSFCFLDIRSPGLGDTAMYLCATSRGGLPVGPSDTQYFGPGTRLTVL.

The genes are TRBV5-1 and TRBJ2-2, with D unclear. Germline loops: CDR1 SGHRS, CDR2 YFSETQ. V was shortened by 3 bases and J by 4 bases, with 7 bases between the two germline ends. CDR3 length: 13 residues. CDR3 nucleotide sequence: TGCGCCAGCAGCTCCCGGAGCACCGGGGAGCTGTTTTTT. It translates to CASSSRSTGELFF. Full variable domain (remainder filled in from reference TRBV5-1 and TRBJ2-2): KAGVTQTPRYLIKTRGQQVTLSCSPISGHRSVSWYQQTPGQGLQFLFEYFSETQRNKGNFPGRFSGRQFSNSRSEMNVSTLELGDSALYLCASSSRSTGELFFGEGSRLTVL.

This chain uses TRBV9 with TRBJ2-1, with 13 bases that match TRBD2. V was clipped by 4 bases and J by 9 bases; unmatched bases: 13. The germline gives CDR1 SGDLS, CDR2 YYNGEE. The CDR3 is made up of 17 amino acids. CDR3 sequence (DNA): TGTGCCAGCAGCCCTTTTTCCGGACTAGCGGGAGTTACTGAGCAGTTCTTC. This gives the protein CASSPFSGLAGVTEQFF.

The chain has TRBV21-1 and TRBJ1-4. TRBV21-1 is listed as a pseudogene. The CDR3 runs to 19 residues. The CDR3 DNA reads as TGTGCCAGCAGCGCCCGGGGAGGGGGGCTGGTTGGAACTAATGAAAAACTGTTTTTT. Its protein is CASSARGGGLVGTNEKLFF.

The V and J genes are TRBV20-1 and TRBJ1-5, with TRBD1 as a possible D gene (6 bases). The CDR3 loop spans 17 amino acids. CDR1 is DFQATT and CDR2 is SNEGSKA in the germline V gene (reference sequence). V lost 3 bases and J lost 1, with 19 bases in between. The CDR3 reads CSASKQGLDVSNQPQHF. Written as DNA, the CDR3 is TGCAGTGCTAGTAAGCAGGGGCTTGATGTAAGCAATCAGCCCCAGCATTTT.

The genes are TRBV4-1 and TRBJ2-3; the match to TRBD2 covers 9 bases. Germline V CDR1 and CDR2: MGHRA, YSYEKL. The CDR3 length is 16 residues. J lost 6 bases, V lost 3 bases, and 10 bases had no gene match. CDR3 bases: TGCGCCAGCAGCCACGAGGCGGGAGGGCCCGGGGATACGCAGTATTTT. Translated, it gives CASSHEAGGPGDTQYF.

For the CDR3, the DNA is TGTGCCAGCAGTGACCGCGCAGGGGATAGGAATTCACCCCTCCACTTT. Protein sequence: CASSDRAGDRNSPLHF. The rearrangement uses TRBV6-1 and TRBJ1-6; a possible D gene is TRBD1 (6 bases). Germline CDR1 MNHNS, CDR2 SASEGT. The CDR3 length is 16 residues. The V and J ends lost 3 bases and 7 bases respectively, with 16 bases between them.

The rearrangement links TRBV5-6 to TRBJ1-2; D ambiguous. The germline V and J ends were trimmed by 4 bases and 6 bases, with 16 bases remaining between them. Looked up from germline, CDR1 is SGHDT and CDR2 is YYEEEE. The CDR3 extends over 14 amino acids. CDR3 DNA: TGTGCCAGCAGCCCGGAGAGACCGCTCCATGGCTACACCTTC. Translating gives CASSPERPLHGYTF.

CDR3 sequence (DNA): TGTGCCAGCAGCCCAACCAGGCTTTACACAGATACGCAGTATTTT. The encoded protein is CASSPTRLYTDTQYF. The chain joins TRBV12-1 to TRBJ2-3; TRBD1 reflects the table's D call only, with no check against the DNA. TRBV12-1 is labeled a pseudogene. CDR3 length: 15 residues.

V and J are TRBV19 and TRBJ1-2; D perhaps matches TRBD1 (5 bases). Germline values: CDR1 LNHDA, CDR2 SQIVND (reference sequence). V was shortened by 5 bases and J by 6 bases, with 22 bases between the two germline ends. The CDR3 is 16 residues long. The CDR3 is CASSDTIETGYNGYTF. CDR3 nucleotide sequence: TGTGCCAGTAGTGATACTATCGAAACAGGCTACAATGGCTACACCTTC.

The chain employs TRBV19 and TRBJ1-2; D may be TRBD1 (6 bases). Germline CDR1 reads LNHDA; CDR2 reads SQIVND (reference sequence). This CDR3 is 14 amino acids long. The V end was cut by 5 bases, the J end by 0 bases, with 10 bases between. The chain's CDR3 is CASSDRTTNYGYTF. The CDR3 bases are TGTGCCAGTAGTGACAGGACAACTAACTATGGCTACACCTTC.